These T cell receptor beta chains were read from a single sample in a study of T-cell memory formation after mild COVID-19. From the 5' RACE reads, TCRdb called clonotypes with MiXCR, one entry per CDR3 protein. The sample lists over 130,000 distinct CDR3 sequences; more than 13% were seen once. What was sequenced was PBMCs or a T cell subset sorted from them (not recorded which). These receptors were obtained from an adult woman who had mild COVID-19 (a few samples of this study predate the infection). Cell type and time point are not known. CDR3s include the opening cysteine and the closing phenylalanine or tryptophan. D genes are given only for firm matches. Size tells how often a clone was seen (once, few, many) or the class of an expanded clone, and some rows leave it out.

V gene	D gene	clone size	J gene	CDR3 protein	CDR3 DNA
TRBV12-3/TRBV12-4	.	few	TRBJ1-1	CASSLRQGWSTEAFF	TGTGCCAGCAGTTTAAGGCAGGGGTGGTCCACTGAAGCTTTCTTT
TRBV6-5	TRBD1	few	TRBJ1-2	CASTGDRKGYGYTF	TGTGCCAGCACCGGGGACAGAAAAGGCTATGGCTACACCTTC
TRBV24-1	.	few	TRBJ2-1	CATKVGNEQFF	TGTGCCACCAAAGTCGGCAATGAGCAGTTCTTC
TRBV3-1	TRBD2	few	TRBJ2-3	CASSQENWGLAPDTQYF	TGTGCCAGCAGCCAAGAAAATTGGGGACTAGCTCCAGATACGCAGTATTTT
TRBV20-1	.	few	TRBJ1-5	CSARSLRGASNQPQHF	TGCAGTGCTAGATCTCTCCGGGGGGCGAGCAATCAGCCCCAGCATTTT
TRBV4-2	TRBD2	.	TRBJ2-3	CASSQEGGTSTDTQYF	TGTGCCAGCAGCCAAGAGGGGGGGACTAGCACAGATACGCAGTATTTT
TRBV24-1	.	few	TRBJ1-1	CATSDFKVEVMNTEAFF	TGTGCCACCAGTGATTTTAAGGTAGAAGTGATGAACACTGAAGCTTTCTTT
TRBV24-1	.	.	TRBJ2-7	CATSETGYEQYF	TGTGCCACCAGTGAGACAGGCTACGAGCAGTACTTC
TRBV24-1	.	few	TRBJ1-2	CATSDLGVNYGYTF	TGTGCCACCAGTGATTTGGGGGTTAACTATGGCTACACCTTC
TRBV4-1	.	few	TRBJ1-1	CASSQDRGQGAEAFF	TGCGCCAGCAGCCAAGATAGGGGCCAGGGCGCTGAAGCTTTCTTT
TRBV27	.	.	TRBJ1-1	CASSPTGIANTEAFF	TGTGCCAGCAGTCCTACAGGGATCGCGAACACTGAAGCTTTCTTT
TRBV24-1	TRBD2	.	TRBJ2-3	CATSDLQASGRGGRTDTQYF	TGTGCCACCAGTGATTTGCAGGCTAGCGGGAGAGGGGGTCGCACAGATACGCAGTATTTT
TRBV5-1	TRBD1	many	TRBJ2-5	CASGDRGVGETQYF	TGCGCCAGCGGAGACAGGGGAGTAGGAGAGACCCAGTACTTC
TRBV5-5	.	few	TRBJ1-2	CASSLAPGDDYGYTF	TGTGCCAGCAGCTTGGCGCCAGGGGACGACTATGGCTACACCTTC